Sequencing of this T cell receptor beta chain was carried out in a study of human T cells and chemical hapten exposure. On the study more broadly: The upper back received 0.01% DPC by patch testing, with results read at 6 days. TCR yields per sample varied, mainly owing to small pooled library volume differences. Study-wide results and caveats: Among expanded TCRs, significantly more large CDR3 similarity clusters formed than among controls. Sensitizing with DPC caused no change in TCRs above 1 in 1000 frequency.

Many counts were recorded for this clonotype. Its specificity is not known. TCRdb reprocessed the RACE reads via MiXCR and lists one record per CDR3 protein. This table has approximately 80,000 distinct CDR3 sequences, roughly 10% appearing once. V was clipped by 0 bases and J by 0 bases, with 8 bases between them. The CDR3 sequence is 15 residues long. Per the germline V gene, CDR1 is DFQATT and CDR2 is SNEGSKA (reference sequence). Time point reported: patch test 2, 6 weeks after DPC sensitization. Treatment defined: therapeutic diphenylcyclopropenone sensitization with weekly scalp DPC. Material: whole blood, obtained in connection with sensitization to the hapten diphenylcyclopropenone (DPC). V and J are TRBV20-1 and TRBJ2-2; D not resolved. The sequence derives from a woman aged 25 to 45 with alopecia areata. Some clones in this sample may be carry-over from other donors' samples. The CDR3 protein is CSARDPSPNTGELFF. CDR3 DNA: TGCAGTGCTAGAGATCCCAGTCCGAACACCGGGGAGCTGTTTTTT.